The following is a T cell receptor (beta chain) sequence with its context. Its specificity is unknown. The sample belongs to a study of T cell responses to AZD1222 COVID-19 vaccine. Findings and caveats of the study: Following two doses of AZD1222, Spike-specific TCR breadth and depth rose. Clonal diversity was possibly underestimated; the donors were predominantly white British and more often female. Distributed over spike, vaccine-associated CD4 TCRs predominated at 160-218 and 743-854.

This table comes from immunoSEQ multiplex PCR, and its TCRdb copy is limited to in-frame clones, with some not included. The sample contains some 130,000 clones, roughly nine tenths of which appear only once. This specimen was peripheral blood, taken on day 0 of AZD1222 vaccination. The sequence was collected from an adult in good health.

CDR3 residues: CSVVENRSGEKLFF. For the CDR3, the DNA is TGCAGCGTTGTTGAGAATCGCTCTGGTGAAAAACTGTTTTTT. The V gene is TRBV29-1, the J gene TRBJ1-4; no firm D call. Looked up from germline, CDR1 is SQVTM and CDR2 is ANQGSEA. Trimming cost V 4 bases and J 7 bases, with 16 bases left between them. There are 14 residues in the CDR3.